This T cell receptor (beta chain) is drawn from a study of cytomegalovirus exposure and HLA in healthy donors. Germline values: CDR1 SNHLY, CDR2 FYNNEI. Trimming took off 4 bases at V and 8 bases at J, with 23 bases between the two ends. CDR3 size: 16 residues. It was with 60 Vbeta and 13 Jbeta primers that the PCR ran. Libraries were prepared by immunoSEQ multiplex PCR; TCRdb keeps only in-frame clonotypes and omits some of them. This sample has 90,000 to 150,000 clones; less than 80% occur once, and the top ten carry 11%. The V and J genes are TRBV2 and TRBJ1-2; TRBD1 might be the D (5 bases). The source material was PBMCs. The source is a woman aged 50 to 60 in good health and CMV-seropositive. In nucleotides, the CDR3 is TGTGCCAGCAGTGTGTCCAGGGCTAGGATCTCAGCAGGCTACACCTTC. Translating it yields CASSVSRARISAGYTF.